Below, 2 T cell receptor beta chains from the same sample are listed, as sequenced in a study of T cells in Graves' hyperthyroidism and ophthalmopathy. RNA transcripts were the template for amplifying TCR beta CDR3 regions. The primer set for the first-round RT-PCR of the TCR CDR3 was HTBI. TCRdb recomputed calls from the multiplex PCR reads with MiXCR, one row per CDR3 protein. The sample has a few hundred thousand distinct CDR3 sequences; 15% to 17% are singletons. The sequenced material came from blood. Receptor source: a young woman with Graves' hyperthyroidism.

This clonotype was counted many times. The V gene is TRBV6-2 or TRBV6-3, the J gene TRBJ2-7; D gene ambiguous. Trimming pared 4 bases from V and 0 bases from J, leaving 16 bases between. Germline V gene sequence: CDR1 MNHEY, CDR2 SVGEGT. The CDR3 is made up of 16 amino acids. The CDR3 here is CASSWSSRPISYEQYF. CDR3 nucleotides: TGTGCCAGCAGTTGGTCCTCGCGCCCTATCTCCTACGAGCAGTACTTC.

This clonotype appeared many times. The rearrangement uses TRBV12-3 or TRBV12-4 and TRBJ2-1; D not resolved. CDR3 length: 14 amino acids. V gave up 7 bases and J gave up 0 bases, with 10 bases separating them. CDR3: CASTVASSYNEQFF. The CDR3 region has the DNA TGTGCCAGCACCGTAGCCAGCTCCTACAATGAGCAGTTCTTC.